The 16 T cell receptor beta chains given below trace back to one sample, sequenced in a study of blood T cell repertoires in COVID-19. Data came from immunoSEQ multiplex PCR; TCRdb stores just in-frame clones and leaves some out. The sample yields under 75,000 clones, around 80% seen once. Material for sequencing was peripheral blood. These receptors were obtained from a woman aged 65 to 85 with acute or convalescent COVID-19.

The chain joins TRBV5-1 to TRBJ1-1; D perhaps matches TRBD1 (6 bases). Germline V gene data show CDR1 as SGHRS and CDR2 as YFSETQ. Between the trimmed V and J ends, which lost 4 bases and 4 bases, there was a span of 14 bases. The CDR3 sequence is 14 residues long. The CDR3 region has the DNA TGCGCCAGCAGCCCACAGGGTGTGGGCACTGAAGCTTTCTTT. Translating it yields CASSPQGVGTEAFF.

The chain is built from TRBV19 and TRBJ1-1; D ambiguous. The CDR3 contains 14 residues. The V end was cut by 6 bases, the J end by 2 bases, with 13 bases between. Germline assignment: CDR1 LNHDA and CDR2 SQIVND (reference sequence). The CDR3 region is CASREGRRNTEAFF. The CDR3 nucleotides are TGTGCCAGTAGGGAGGGCAGGAGAAACACTGAAGCTTTCTTT.

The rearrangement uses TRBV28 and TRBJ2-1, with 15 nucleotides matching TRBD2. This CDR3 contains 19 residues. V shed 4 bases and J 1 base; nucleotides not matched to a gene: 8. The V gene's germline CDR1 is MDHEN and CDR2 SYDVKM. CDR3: CASSSPPGLAGGSYNEQFF. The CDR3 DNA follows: TGTGCCAGCAGTTCCCCCCCGGGACTAGCGGGGGGATCCTACAATGAGCAGTTCTTC.

Written as DNA, the CDR3 is TGTGCCAGCAGTCTACGGACCGGGGAGCTGTTTTTT. It codes for CASSLRTGELFF. J is TRBJ2-2 and V is TRBV12-3 or TRBV12-4; D call uncertain. The V end was cut by 5 bases, the J end by 5 bases, with 6 bases between. The CDR3 sequence is 12 residues long.

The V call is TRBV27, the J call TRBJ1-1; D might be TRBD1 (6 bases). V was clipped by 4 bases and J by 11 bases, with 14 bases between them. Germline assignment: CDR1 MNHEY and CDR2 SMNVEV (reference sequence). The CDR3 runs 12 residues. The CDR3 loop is CASSSLRGAAFF. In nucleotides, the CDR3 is TGTGCCAGCAGTTCCCTACGGGGGGCGGCTTTCTTT.

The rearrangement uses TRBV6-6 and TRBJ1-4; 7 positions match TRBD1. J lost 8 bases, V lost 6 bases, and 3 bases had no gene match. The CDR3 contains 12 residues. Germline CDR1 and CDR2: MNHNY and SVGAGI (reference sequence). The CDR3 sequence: CASRTGIEKLFF. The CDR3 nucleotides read TGTGCCAGCAGGACAGGGATCGAAAAACTGTTTTTT.

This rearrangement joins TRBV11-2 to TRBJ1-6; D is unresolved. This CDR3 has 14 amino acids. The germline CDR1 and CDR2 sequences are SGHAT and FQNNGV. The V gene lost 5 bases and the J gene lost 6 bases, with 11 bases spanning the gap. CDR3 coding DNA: TGTGCCAGCAGCGGAAGTACGGGTAATTCACCCCTCCACTTT. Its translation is CASSGSTGNSPLHF.

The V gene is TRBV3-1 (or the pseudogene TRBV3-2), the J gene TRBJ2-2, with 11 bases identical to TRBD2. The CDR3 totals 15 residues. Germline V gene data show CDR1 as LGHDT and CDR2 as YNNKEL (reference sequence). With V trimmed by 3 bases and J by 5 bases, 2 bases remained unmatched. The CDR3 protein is CASSHSSGGTGELFF. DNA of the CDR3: TGTGCCAGCAGCCATTCTAGCGGGGGGACCGGGGAGCTGTTTTTT.

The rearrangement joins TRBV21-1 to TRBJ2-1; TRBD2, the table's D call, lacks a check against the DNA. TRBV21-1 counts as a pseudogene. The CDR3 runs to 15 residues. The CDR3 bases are TGTGCCAGCAGCACGGGACTAGCGGAGGACAATGAGCAGTTCTTC. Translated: CASSTGLAEDNEQFF.

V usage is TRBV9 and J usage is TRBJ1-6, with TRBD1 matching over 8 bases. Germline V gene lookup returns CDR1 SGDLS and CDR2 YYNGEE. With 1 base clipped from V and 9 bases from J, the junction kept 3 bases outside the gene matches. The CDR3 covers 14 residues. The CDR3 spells CASSVLQGGSPLHF. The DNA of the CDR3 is TGTGCCAGCAGCGTATTACAGGGGGGTTCACCCCTCCACTTT.

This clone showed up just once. CDR3 region: CASSDGTGGIYGYTF. The CDR3 DNA sequence: TGTGCCAGCAGTGACGGGACAGGGGGAATATATGGCTACACCTTC. This chain uses TRBV6-4 with TRBJ1-2; TRBD1 matches 11 bases. The germline CDR1 and CDR2 sequences are MRHNA and SNTAGT. V was clipped by 2 bases and J by 5 bases; unmatched bases: 4. The CDR3 is 15 amino acids.

Here the CDR3 DNA reads TGTGCCAGCAGTTCGGACAGGGCTATTAGCAATCAGCCCCAGCATTTT. Translating gives CASSSDRAISNQPQHF. J is TRBJ1-5 and V is TRBV27; 8 bases align to TRBD1. The CDR3 totals 16 residues. After removal of 4 bases from V and 0 bases from J, the junction contained 5 bases not matched to a gene. CDR1 and CDR2 from the germline V gene are MNHEY and SMNVEV (reference sequence).

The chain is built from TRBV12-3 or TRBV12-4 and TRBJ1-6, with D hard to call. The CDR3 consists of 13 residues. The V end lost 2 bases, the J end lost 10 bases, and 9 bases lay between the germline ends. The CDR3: CASSLSERSPLHF. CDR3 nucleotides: TGTGCCAGCAGTTTATCGGAGCGGTCACCCCTCCACTTT.

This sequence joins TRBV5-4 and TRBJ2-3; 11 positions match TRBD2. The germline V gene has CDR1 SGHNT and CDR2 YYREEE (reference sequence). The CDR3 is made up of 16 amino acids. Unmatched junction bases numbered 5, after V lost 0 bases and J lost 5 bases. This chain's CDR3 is CASSLASGGMIDTQYF. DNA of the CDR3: TGTGCCAGCAGCTTGGCTAGCGGGGGGATGATAGATACGCAGTATTTT.

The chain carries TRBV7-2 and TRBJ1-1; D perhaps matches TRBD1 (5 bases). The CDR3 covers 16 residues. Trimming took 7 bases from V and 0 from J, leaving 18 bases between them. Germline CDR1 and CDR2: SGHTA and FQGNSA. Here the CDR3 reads CASTLEWGAVNTEAFF. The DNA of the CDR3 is TGTGCCAGCACCCTGGAGTGGGGCGCGGTGAACACTGAAGCTTTCTTT.

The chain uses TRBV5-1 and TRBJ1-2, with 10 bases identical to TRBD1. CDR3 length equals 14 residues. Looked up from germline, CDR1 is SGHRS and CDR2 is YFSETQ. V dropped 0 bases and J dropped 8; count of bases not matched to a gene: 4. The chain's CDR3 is CASSLDGTGAGYTF. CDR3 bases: TGCGCCAGCAGCTTGGACGGGACAGGGGCCGGCTACACCTTC. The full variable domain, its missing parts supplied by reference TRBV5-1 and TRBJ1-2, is KAGVTQTPRYLIKTRGQQVTLSCSPISGHRSVSWYQQTPGQGLQFLFEYFSETQRNKGNFPGRFSGRQFSNSRSEMNVSTLELGDSALYLCASSLDGTGAGYTFGSGTRLTVV.